The rows below give T cell receptor beta chains drawn from one sample of a study of T cells in Graves' hyperthyroidism and ophthalmopathy. Each CDR3 protein is one row after TCRdb ran MiXCR on the multiplex PCR reads. The data contain about 53,000 distinct CDR3 sequences, 49% of them singletons. The specimen was blood. Receptors were obtained from a woman aged 25 to 39 with Graves' ophthalmopathy. Both conserved end residues are part of each CDR3. D genes are given only for firm matches. A row's size may be missing; if present it is once, few, many or a size class.

v_call	j_call	d_call	clone_size	cdr3_aa	cdr3_nt
TRBV14	TRBJ2-1	TRBD2	.	CASSQAPSGMGSYHEQFF	TGTGCCAGCAGCCAAGCCCCTAGCGGGATGGGCTCCTACCATGAGCAGTTCTTC
TRBV7-9	TRBJ1-1	.	.	CASSFDWGENTEAFF	TGTGCCAGCAGCTTTGATTGGGGGGAGAACACTGAAGCTTTCTTT
TRBV6-1	TRBJ1-1	.	once	CASSEMSGNTEAFF	TGTGCCAGCAGTGAAATGTCAGGGAACACTGAAGCTTTCTTT
TRBV6-1	TRBJ1-6	.	many	CASSLRGRGSSPLHF	TGTGCCAGCAGCCTTCGGGGGAGAGGGAGTTCACCCCTCCACTTT
TRBV20-1	TRBJ1-5	.	.	CSARDLAGGGRYEHF	TGCAGTGCTAGAGATCTAGCGGGAGGTGGGCGGTACGAGCATTTT
TRBV19	TRBJ2-3	TRBD2	once	CASIGSGNTDTQYF	TGTGCCAGTATCGGTAGCGGGAACACAGATACGCAGTATTTT
TRBV14	TRBJ1-6	TRBD1	many	CASSQAYGQGVGSYNSPLHF	TGTGCCAGCAGCCAAGCGTACGGTCAGGGGGTCGGATCCTATAATTCACCCCTCCACTTT
TRBV11-2	TRBJ2-7	.	.	CASSPLSEPAYEQYF	TGTGCCAGCAGCCCGCTTAGCGAGCCAGCCTACGAGCAGTACTTC
TRBV4-2	TRBJ2-1	TRBD2	many	CASSPSLAGARNEQFF	TGTGCCAGCAGCCCCTCACTAGCGGGAGCTCGCAATGAGCAGTTCTTC
TRBV29-1	TRBJ2-7	TRBD2	.	CSVGLAGNYEQYF	TGCAGCGTGGGACTAGCGGGGAACTACGAGCAGTACTTC
TRBV27	TRBJ2-3	TRBD2	many	CASSKTSGRTDTQYF	TGTGCCAGCAGCAAGACTAGCGGTCGCACAGATACGCAGTATTTT